These 9 T cell receptor beta chains share one sample of origin, sequenced in a study of control samples from healthy donors and cancer patients. Assay used: immunoSEQ multiplex PCR; TCRdb lists only in-frame clones, some missing. The sample consists of roughly 170,000 clones, 94% of them appearing once. The source material was blood. These TCRs come from a young woman in good health.

The chain has TRBV5-1 and TRBJ2-4; D may be TRBD2 (5 bases). The CDR3 is 16 amino acids. V dropped 6 bases and J dropped 0 bases, with 16 bases sitting between them. Germline V gene data show CDR1 as SGHRS and CDR2 as YFSETQ. The CDR3 here is CASKTGSELAKNIQYF. DNA of the CDR3: TGCGCCAGCAAAACGGGGTCGGAACTAGCCAAAAACATTCAGTACTTC.

The chain carries TRBV3-1 (or the pseudogene TRBV3-2) and TRBJ1-2, with TRBD1 matching 9 bases. V lost 2 bases, J lost 1 base, and 5 bases stayed unmatched. The CDR3 covers 16 residues. Germline CDR1 and CDR2: LGHDT and YNNKEL (reference sequence). CDR3 loop: CASSQTGGASNYGYTF. CDR3 sequence (DNA): TGTGCCAGCAGCCAAACAGGGGGCGCGAGTAACTATGGCTACACCTTC.

This chain links TRBV7-6 with TRBJ2-3; 14 nucleotides align to TRBD2. The V and J ends lost 2 bases and 2 bases, in that order; junction bases with no gene match: 3. This CDR3 region has 17 residues. Germline assignment: CDR1 SGHVS and CDR2 FNYEAQ. The CDR3 DNA reads as TGTGCCAGCAGCTTATCGACTAGCGGGGGGGCCACAGATACGCAGTATTTT. Translation gives CASSLSTSGGATDTQYF.

The rearrangement uses TRBV24-1 and TRBJ1-6; tentatively, D is TRBD1 (5 bases). The V gene's germline CDR1 is KGHDR and CDR2 SFDVKD. CDR3 length: 13 residues. The ends were cut back, 7 bases at V and 8 bases at J, with 11 bases in the middle. The DNA of the CDR3 is TGTGCCACCAGCTGGGGCGGGGATTCACCCCTCCACTTT. It is translated as CATSWGGDSPLHF.

CDR3 bases: TGTGCCAGCTCACCCCAACCAGGGACACCGTCCTCTGGAAACACCATATATTTT. It specifies CASSPQPGTPSSGNTIYF. The rearrangement links TRBV18 to TRBJ1-3, with D possibly being TRBD1 (6 bases). Germline V gene data show CDR1 as KGHSH and CDR2 as LQKENI. The CDR3 runs to 18 residues. V dropped 3 bases and J dropped 0 bases, with 18 bases sitting between them.

This chain links TRBV6-5 with TRBJ1-2; tentative D call: TRBD1 (5 bases). The V and J ends lost 4 bases and 7 bases respectively, with 7 bases between them. Germline V gives CDR1 MNHEY, CDR2 SVGAGI. The CDR3 is 11 residues long. In nucleotides, the CDR3 is TGTGCCAGCAGTTGGGGGTTTGGCTACACCTTC. It yields the protein CASSWGFGYTF.

The V gene is TRBV5-1, the J gene TRBJ1-4; D remains unclear. The ends were cut back, 0 bases at V and 8 bases at J, with 14 bases in the middle. CDR3 length equals 15 residues. CDR1 and CDR2 from the germline V gene are SGHRS and YFSETQ. DNA of the CDR3: TGCGCCAGCAGCTTGGTGGGCGTTGGGAAGGAAAAACTGTTTTTT. It translates to CASSLVGVGKEKLFF.

The V call is TRBV18, the J call TRBJ2-7; 8 bases match TRBD1. The CDR3 contains 14 residues. Looked up from germline, CDR1 is KGHSH and CDR2 is LQKENI. V trimming: 5 bases; J trimming: 3 bases; junction bases outside the gene matches: 6. The CDR3 is CASSTRDRNYEQYF. DNA for the CDR3: TGTGCCAGCTCAACTCGGGACAGGAACTACGAGCAGTACTTC.

This clone was seen just once. This rearrangement joins TRBV5-1 to TRBJ2-3, with 8 bases identical to TRBD2. Germline V gene lookup returns CDR1 SGHRS and CDR2 YFSETQ. The junction had 3 bases not matched to a gene; V was cut back by 6 bases and J by 0 bases. The CDR3 has 14 amino acids. The CDR3: CASKRLASTDTQYF. CDR3 DNA sequence: TGCGCCAGCAAAAGACTAGCGAGCACAGATACGCAGTATTTT.